This entry lists 26 T cell receptor beta chains sequenced from one sample in a study of T cells in Graves' hyperthyroidism and ophthalmopathy. RNA transcripts provided the source from which TCR beta CDR3 regions were amplified. In the first-round RT-PCR of the TCR CDR3, the HTBI primer set was used. TCRdb fed the multiplex PCR reads into MiXCR, producing one record per CDR3 protein. The sample lists some 490,000 distinct CDR3 sequences; 15% to 20% were seen once. Sequencing used blood. The receptors were sampled from a woman between 25 and 40 years old with Graves' ophthalmopathy.

This clonotype has at least ten counts. V usage is TRBV6-2 or TRBV6-3 and J usage is TRBJ2-1; weak D call: TRBD2 (7 bases). The CDR3 length is 15 residues. Between the trimmed V and J ends, which lost 2 bases and 9 bases, there was a span of 17 bases. In germline, CDR1 is MNHEY, CDR2 SVGEGT. CDR3 sequence (DNA): TGTGCCAGCAGTTACAGTGGGCAGGGAGGGGGTGAGCAGTTCTTC. Translating gives CASSYSGQGGGEQFF.

Regarding this clonotype: The conserved phenylalanine or tryptophan is not found at the CDR3 terminus, so this likely reflects a read error. V usage is TRBV3-1 and J usage is TRBJ1-5; TRBD1 matches 11 bases. The CDR3 totals 16 residues. V gave up 3 bases and J gave up 7 bases; unmatched junction bases: 8. The V gene's germline CDR1 is LGHDT and CDR2 YNNKEL (reference sequence). CDR3 in DNA: TGTGCCAGCAGCCACGGGACAGGGGGGCCCGGCCAGCCCCAGCATTCT. Its translation: CASSHGTGGPGQPQHS.

In its sample, this clonotype was seen many times. The chain recombines TRBV20-1 with TRBJ2-3, with D possibly being TRBD1 (6 bases). This CDR3 is 14 amino acids long. With 3 bases removed from V and 0 bases from J, the gap between germline ends came to 10 bases. Looked up from germline, CDR1 is DFQATT and CDR2 is SNEGSKA (reference sequence). As DNA, the CDR3 is TGCAGTGCTAGCAGGACAGCCAGCACAGATACGCAGTATTTT. Translated, it gives CSASRTASTDTQYF.

The rearrangement uses TRBV6-1 and TRBJ2-1; TRBD2 aligns across 8 bases. V was clipped by 5 bases and J by 10 bases; unmatched bases: 13. This CDR3 spans 15 amino acids. Germline V gene lookup returns CDR1 MNHNS and CDR2 SASEGT. The CDR3 here is CASSFTSGGGSEQFF. The CDR3 nucleotides read TGTGCCAGCAGTTTTACTAGCGGAGGAGGCAGCGAGCAGTTCTTC.

This clonotype has only a few counts. The rearrangement links TRBV10-3 to TRBJ2-2, with D perhaps TRBD1 or TRBD2 (5 bases each). Germline V gene sequence: CDR1 ENHRY, CDR2 SYGVKD. The CDR3 loop spans 20 amino acids. V was shortened by 6 bases and J by 0 bases, with 26 bases between the two germline ends. DNA for the CDR3: TGTGCCATCAGACTCAGGGACGGCGTGTTCGGCGGCGCGAACACCGGGGAGCTGTTTTTT. This translates into CAIRLRDGVFGGANTGELFF.

This clonotype was seen many times. This rearrangement joins TRBV28 to TRBJ2-7; TRBD1 matches at 10 bases. The CDR3 is made up of 15 amino acids. The germline CDR1 and CDR2 sequences are MDHEN and SYDVKM. J gave up 5 bases and V 6 bases, and 10 bases lay outside the gene matches. CDR3 coding DNA: TGTGCCAGCAGGCACGGAGGGGACAGGGGTCACGAGCAGTACTTC. It is translated as CASRHGGDRGHEQYF.

The gene calls are TRBV9 and TRBJ1-3; the D is unclear. There are 14 residues in the CDR3. CDR1 SGDLS and CDR2 YYNGEE come from the germline V gene. With 2 bases removed from V and 8 bases from J, the gap between germline ends came to 14 bases. This CDR3 reads CASSVLTKGDTIYF. In DNA, the CDR3 is TGTGCCAGCAGCGTCCTAACGAAGGGAGACACCATATATTTT.

V usage is TRBV9 and J usage is TRBJ1-2, with D perhaps TRBD1 (6 bases). Trimming took 4 bases from V and 6 from J, leaving 19 bases between them. The CDR3 contains 15 residues. The germline CDR1 and CDR2 sequences are SGDLS and YYNGEE. The CDR3 sequence: CASSPSRAGVDGYTF. CDR3 DNA: TGTGCCAGCAGCCCCAGTCGGGCAGGGGTGGATGGCTACACCTTC. Supplemented by reference TRBV9 and TRBJ1-2, the full variable domain reads DSGVTQTPKHLITATGQRVTLRCSPRSGDLSVYWYQQSLDQGLQFLIQYYNGEERAKGNILERFSAQQFPDLHSELNLSSLELGDSALYFCASSPSRAGVDGYTFGSGTRLTVV.

The V and J genes are TRBV4-3 and TRBJ2-7; 7 nucleotides line up with TRBD1. CDR1 is LGHNA, CDR2 YSLEER, per germline. CDR3 length: 14 residues. The trim removed 1 base at V and 3 bases at J, leaving 3 bases unmatched. This chain's CDR3 is CASSQVQGVYEQYF. CDR3 sequence (DNA): TGCGCCAGCAGCCAAGTTCAGGGGGTCTACGAGCAGTACTTC.

This clonotype was counted a single time. The V call is TRBV20-1, the J call TRBJ2-5; 9 bases map to TRBD1. Per the germline V gene, CDR1 is DFQATT and CDR2 is SNEGSKA (reference sequence). V lost 7 bases and J lost 2; bases outside the gene matches: 11. CDR3 length: 15 residues. The CDR3 reads CSVKGGQGGQETQYF. CDR3 coding DNA: TGCAGTGTGAAGGGGGGACAGGGTGGGCAAGAGACCCAGTACTTC.

The V and J genes are TRBV28 and TRBJ1-6; D unclear. Germline V gene data show CDR1 as MDHEN and CDR2 as SYDVKM. The germline V and J ends were trimmed by 6 bases and 0 bases, with 9 bases remaining between them. The CDR3 extends over 15 amino acids. This CDR3 is CASSPPRSYNSPLHF. The CDR3 DNA sequence: TGTGCCAGCAGCCCCCCCCGCTCCTATAATTCACCCCTCCACTTT.

This clonotype occurred a few times. The V and J genes are TRBV5-6 and TRBJ2-3; D unresolved. This CDR3 spans 12 amino acids. With 4 bases removed from V and 8 bases from J, the gap between germline ends came to 11 bases. The V gene's germline CDR1 is SGHDT and CDR2 YYEEEE. The DNA for the CDR3 is TGTGCCAGCAGCCATACACCGGTTACGCAGTATTTT. Encoded protein: CASSHTPVTQYF.

This clonotype occurred many times. This chain connects TRBV20-1 to TRBJ2-1, with TRBD2 matching over 12 bases. J gave up 10 bases and V 6 bases, and 13 bases lay outside the gene matches. Per the germline V gene, CDR1 is DFQATT and CDR2 is SNEGSKA (reference sequence). The CDR3 loop spans 15 amino acids. The chain's CDR3 is CSAPGGLAGGQEQFF. In DNA, the CDR3 is TGCAGTGCCCCCGGGGGGCTAGCGGGAGGGCAAGAGCAGTTCTTC.

The sample holds one count of this clonotype. This rearrangement joins TRBV7-9 to TRBJ1-2; possible D gene TRBD1, 6 bases. The CDR3 contains 16 residues. Trimming pared 1 base from V and 8 bases from J, leaving 20 bases between. From germline, CDR1 is SEHNR and CDR2 FQNEAQ (reference sequence). The CDR3 DNA reads as TGTGCCAGCAGCTTAGATTCGAACAGGGCGTCGGGCGGCTACACCTTC. This codes for CASSLDSNRASGGYTF.

This clonotype has a handful of counts. The genes are TRBV4-1 and TRBJ1-3; D unresolved. Germline CDR1 is MGHRA and CDR2 is YSYEKL. This CDR3 has 16 amino acids. V was shortened by 4 bases and J by 0 bases, with 13 bases between the two germline ends. CDR3 residues: CASSRERSSSGNTIYF. CDR3 nucleotide sequence: TGCGCCAGCAGCCGAGAGCGGAGTTCCTCTGGAAACACCATATATTTT.

In this sample, this clonotype turned up many times. The rearrangement links TRBV28 to TRBJ2-7; no definite D call. Germline V gives CDR1 MDHEN, CDR2 SYDVKM. Between the trimmed V and J ends, which lost 1 base and 2 bases, there was a span of 6 bases. This CDR3 region has 13 residues. In nucleotides, the CDR3 is TGTGCCAGCAGTTTATCACGGACCTACGAGCAGTACTTC. Translated, it gives CASSLSRTYEQYF.

This clonotype was detected many times. This chain joins TRBV7-2 and TRBJ2-1, with 10 bases matching TRBD2. Germline CDR1 is SGHTA and CDR2 is FQGNSA. The CDR3 runs to 15 residues. The V and J ends lost 5 bases and 4 bases, in that order; junction bases with no gene match: 5. CDR3 sequence reads: CASSHWTSGYNEQFF. CDR3 nucleotide sequence: TGTGCCAGCAGCCATTGGACTAGCGGATACAATGAGCAGTTCTTC.

The chain couples TRBV4-3 to TRBJ2-1; D gene uncertain. The CDR3 spans 13 residues. The V and J ends lost 2 bases and 7 bases respectively, with 9 bases between them. Germline values: CDR1 LGHNA, CDR2 YSLEER. The CDR3 region is CASSQNLMNEQFF. As DNA, the CDR3 is TGCGCCAGCAGCCAAAACCTGATGAATGAGCAGTTCTTC.

This clonotype was found many times. CDR3 in DNA: TGTGCCAGCATGAAACAGGGGGCGGGCGAGCAGTACTTC. As protein: CASMKQGAGEQYF. The chain links TRBV7-2 to TRBJ2-7, with 9 bases identical to TRBD1. CDR1 is SGHTA, CDR2 FQGNSA, per germline. V gave up 7 bases and J gave up 6 bases; unmatched junction bases: 7. CDR3 length: 13 residues.

The CDR3 DNA reads TGTGCCAGCAGCGTAGGGGTCACTAGCGCCTCCACAGATACGCAGTATTTT. Translating it yields CASSVGVTSASTDTQYF. This rearrangement joins TRBV9 to TRBJ2-3, with TRBD2 matching 7 bases. J was trimmed by 2 bases and V by 0 bases; bases with no gene match: 9. Germline V gene sequence: CDR1 SGDLS, CDR2 YYNGEE. This CDR3 region has 17 residues.

This clonotype was picked up a small number of times. The rearrangement joins TRBV6-1 to TRBJ2-1; either TRBD1 or TRBD2 may fit D (6 bases each). Per the germline V gene, CDR1 is MNHNS and CDR2 is SASEGT. Trimming shortened V by 8 bases and J by 7 bases, and 21 bases separated the two germline ends. The CDR3 is 15 amino acids. The CDR3 sequence is CASGRTALGLNEQFF. The DNA of the CDR3 is TGTGCCAGCGGGAGGACAGCCCTAGGGTTGAATGAGCAGTTCTTC.

J is TRBJ1-2 and V is TRBV24-1; D may be TRBD1 (6 bases). Germline CDR1 KGHDR, CDR2 SFDVKD. The V gene lost 9 bases and the J gene lost 2 bases, with 9 bases spanning the gap. The CDR3 consists of 12 residues. The CDR3 DNA is TGTGCCACCGCGGACAGCAACTATGGCTACACCTTC. Amino acid sequence: CATADSNYGYTF.

There are many counts of this clonotype. J is TRBJ2-1 and V is TRBV7-2; 8 bases line up with TRBD2. Germline values: CDR1 SGHTA, CDR2 FQGNSA. Trimming at V came to 1 base and at J to 7 bases, leaving 15 bases not matched to a gene. The CDR3 runs to 18 residues. CDR3 DNA sequence: TGTGCCAGCAGCTTAGGCCCCCCCCCTAGCGGGTTAGGGAATGAGCAGTTCTTC. Its protein is CASSLGPPPSGLGNEQFF.

This clonotype was counted many times. The chain carries TRBV28 and TRBJ2-7; 8 nucleotides line up with TRBD1. From germline, CDR1 is MDHEN and CDR2 SYDVKM. V lost 3 bases and J lost 0; bases outside the gene matches: 1. The CDR3 is 14 residues long. The CDR3 DNA is TGTGCCAGCAGTTTTGGACAGGGCTCCTACGAGCAGTACTTC. Amino acid sequence: CASSFGQGSYEQYF.

This clonotype was counted between two and nine times. The chain couples TRBV6-1 to TRBJ2-5, with D maybe TRBD1 (6 bases). The germline V gene has CDR1 MNHNS and CDR2 SASEGT. This CDR3 spans 17 amino acids. Trimming shortened V by 6 bases and J by 4 bases, and 24 bases separated the two germline ends. This chain's CDR3 is CASRRTGWATGRETQYF. CDR3 DNA sequence: TGTGCCAGCAGAAGGACGGGTTGGGCGACAGGTCGAGAGACCCAGTACTTC.

This chain joins TRBV28 and TRBJ2-6; 8 bases map to TRBD1. The junction had 6 bases not matched to a gene; V was cut back by 9 bases and J by 2 bases. Per germline, CDR1 MDHEN and CDR2 SYDVKM. The CDR3 is made up of 15 amino acids. This chain's CDR3 is CASRKQGAGANVLTF. The CDR3 nucleotides read TGTGCCAGTCGTAAACAGGGGGCTGGGGCCAACGTCCTGACTTTC.